Below, one T cell receptor (beta chain) is given with its context. The sample is drawn from a study of cytomegalovirus exposure and HLA in healthy donors. The CDR3 sequence is 16 residues long. Germline CDR1 MGHRA, CDR2 YSYEKL. Between the trimmed V and J ends, which lost 0 bases and 0 bases, there was a span of 12 bases. In the PCR, 60 Vbeta and 13 Jbeta primers were used. The table came from immunoSEQ multiplex PCR; TCRdb's copy has only in-frame clones and leaves some out. The sample has more than 95,000 clones, roughly 80% seen once. V and J are TRBV4-1 and TRBJ2-7; D possibly corresponds to TRBD1 (6 bases). Sequenced sample: PBMCs. The receptor's source is a man between 50 and 59 years old in good health and CMV-seropositive. The CDR3, as DNA: TGCGCCAGCAGCCAAGATTGGCCAGGGGCCTCCTACGAGCAGTACTTC. It translates to CASSQDWPGASYEQYF.